A single sample gave rise to the 20 T cell receptor beta chains below, sequenced in a study of cytomegalovirus exposure and HLA in healthy donors. Amplification used 60 Vbeta primers and 13 Jbeta primers. Profiled with immunoSEQ multiplex PCR; TCRdb holds only in-frame clones, not every one. The sample lists 68,000 or so clones; 80% were seen once. Sequenced: PBMCs. These receptors all come from a woman in her 30s in good health and CMV-seronegative.

This clone has more than one count but fewer than ten. The CDR3 here is CASSDLAQETQYF. The CDR3 nucleotides are TGCGCCAGCAGTGATCTAGCCCAAGAGACCCAGTACTTC. The gene calls are TRBV10-2 and TRBJ2-5; D is perhaps TRBD2 (5 bases). Germline V gene data show CDR1 as WSHSY and CDR2 as SAAADI. The germline V and J ends were trimmed by 3 bases and 1 base, with 6 bases remaining between them. The length of the CDR3 is 13 residues.

This clone was seen only once. This rearrangement joins TRBV5-4 to TRBJ1-2; 8 nucleotides match TRBD1. Germline V gives CDR1 SGHNT, CDR2 YYREEE (reference sequence). V lost 0 bases and J lost 9; bases outside the gene matches: 7. The CDR3 is made up of 14 amino acids. The CDR3: CASSLEDRAFRYTF. As DNA, the CDR3 is TGTGCCAGCAGCTTGGAGGACAGGGCCTTTCGCTACACCTTC.

The V and J genes are TRBV10-1 and TRBJ2-3; D is ambiguous. The CDR3 has 14 amino acids. Trimming cost V 2 bases and J 2 bases, with 8 bases left between them. Germline CDR1 WNHNN, CDR2 SYGVQD (reference sequence). The CDR3 loop is CASSERTYTDTQYF. CDR3 in DNA: TGCGCCAGCAGTGAGCGAACTTACACAGATACGCAGTATTTT.

This rearrangement joins TRBV23-1 to TRBJ1-1, with D perhaps TRBD1 (5 bases). TRBV23-1 is placed among ORFs of uncertain function. V dropped 0 bases and J dropped 12 bases, with 23 bases sitting between them. This CDR3 is built from 16 residues. The CDR3 is CASSQSKGWIQGITFF. The CDR3 nucleotides are TGCGCCAGCAGTCAATCAAAAGGTTGGATTCAGGGCATTACTTTCTTT.

The chain is built from TRBV2 and TRBJ1-3; 7 bases line up with TRBD1. Losses at the gene ends were 8 bases for V and 1 base for J; bases not matched to a gene: 8. Germline values: CDR1 SNHLY, CDR2 FYNNEI. The CDR3 extends over 15 amino acids. The CDR3 reads CASGRGQSSGNTIYF. The CDR3, as DNA: TGTGCCAGCGGGCGGGGACAGTCATCTGGAAACACCATATATTTT. Variable domain in full (rest from reference TRBV2 and TRBJ1-3): EPEVTQTPSHQVTQMGQEVILRCVPISNHLYFYWYRQILGQKVEFLVSFYNNEISEKSEIFDDQFSVERPDGSNFTLKIRSTKLEDSAMYFCASGRGQSSGNTIYFGEGSWLTVV.

The chain employs TRBV6-5 and TRBJ2-7; D is possibly TRBD1 (6 bases). This CDR3 has 14 residues. V shed 0 bases and J shed 2 bases, with 8 bases lying between them. Germline values: CDR1 MNHEY, CDR2 SVGAGI. The CDR3 region is CASSYSYRAYEQYF. The CDR3 DNA is TGTGCCAGCAGTTACTCGTACAGGGCCTACGAGCAGTACTTC.

This rearrangement joins TRBV30 to TRBJ1-5; D may be TRBD1 (5 bases). Trimming cost V 1 base and J 3 bases, with 7 bases left between them. The CDR3 covers 13 residues. Germline values: CDR1 GTSNPN, CDR2 SVGIG (reference sequence). The CDR3 here is CAWSADNNQPQHF. The CDR3 DNA reads as TGTGCCTGGAGTGCGGACAACAATCAGCCCCAGCATTTT.

The chain is built from TRBV5-1 and TRBJ2-7, with TRBD1 matching over 7 bases. The junction had 4 bases not matched to a gene; V was cut back by 0 bases and J by 1 base. The CDR3 runs 15 residues. In germline, CDR1 is SGHRS, CDR2 YFSETQ. The CDR3 DNA is TGCGCCAGCAGCTTGGGACAGGGAAGGTCCTACGAGCAGTACTTC. Protein: CASSLGQGRSYEQYF.

This chain joins TRBV4-1 and TRBJ1-6, with 12 nucleotides matching TRBD1. Trimming at V came to 4 bases and at J to 13 bases, leaving 8 bases not matched to a gene. Germline V gives CDR1 MGHRA, CDR2 YSYEKL. The CDR3 spans 15 residues. CDR3 nucleotide sequence: TGCGCCAGCAGCCGGGGACAGGGGGCACTAGCGCCCCTCCACTTT. Protein: CASSRGQGALAPLHF.

In the case of this clone: The junction departs from the called germline gene at one end, perhaps through a read error. This rearrangement joins TRBV7-8 to TRBJ2-7; a possible D gene is TRBD1 (5 bases). CDR1 is SGHVS, CDR2 FQNEAQ, per germline. CDR3 length: 15 amino acids. The DNA of the CDR3 is TGTGCCAACAGCTTACTTCAGACAGAGTCCTACGAGCAGTACTTC. Translated, it gives CANSLLQTESYEQYF.

This clone showed up just once. The chain links TRBV4-1 to TRBJ1-5, with 11 bases matching TRBD1. With V trimmed by 5 bases and J by 3 bases, 3 bases remained unmatched. The germline gives CDR1 MGHRA, CDR2 YSYEKL. This CDR3 is built from 15 residues. CDR3 residues: CASSAGQGDNQPQHF. CDR3 coding DNA: TGCGCCAGCAGCGCGGGACAGGGGGACAATCAGCCCCAGCATTTT.

The chain employs TRBV27 and TRBJ1-6, with D possibly being TRBD1 (5 bases). This CDR3 contains 21 residues. V was trimmed by 0 bases and J by 4 bases, leaving 25 bases between them. Germline-derived CDR1 and CDR2 are MNHEY and SMNVEV (reference sequence). The CDR3 spells CASSLSFGRPGARQYNSPLHF. DNA of the CDR3: TGTGCCAGCAGTTTATCGTTTGGCCGTCCTGGGGCACGACAATATAATTCACCCCTCCACTTT.

The chain is built from TRBV7-2 and TRBJ2-1, with 7 positions matching TRBD2. The CDR3 is made up of 15 amino acids. The V gene's germline CDR1 is SGHTA and CDR2 FQGNSA. V shed 2 bases and J 8 bases; nucleotides not matched to a gene: 9. The CDR3 protein is CASSLSSGAAYEQFF. CDR3 DNA: TGTGCCAGCAGCTTATCGAGCGGGGCAGCGTATGAGCAGTTCTTC.

Details on this clone: Other DNA sequences in this sample translate to the same CDR3. The J gene is TRBJ1-1, the V gene TRBV6-1, with 10 nucleotides matching TRBD1. CDR3 length: 13 amino acids. J gave up 3 bases and V 6 bases, and 1 base lay outside the gene matches. Germline V gene lookup returns CDR1 MNHNS and CDR2 SASEGT. The CDR3 nucleotides are TGTGCCAGCAGAGGACAGGGGGACACTGAAGCTTTCTTT. Protein product: CASRGQGDTEAFF.

This clone was observed a handful of times. The rearrangement joins TRBV25-1 to TRBJ1-1, with 7 bases fitting TRBD1. Germline CDR1 reads MGHDK; CDR2 reads SYGVNS. Losses at the gene ends were 4 bases for V and 1 base for J; bases not matched to a gene: 6. The CDR3 has 15 residues. The CDR3 coding sequence is TGTGCCAGCAGTGCAAGACAGGGTCGGAACACTGAAGCTTTCTTT. This translates into CASSARQGRNTEAFF.

The J gene is TRBJ1-6, the V gene TRBV5-1; D is undetermined. V was clipped by 4 bases and J by 8 bases, with 13 bases between them. The CDR3 contains 14 residues. Germline-derived CDR1 and CDR2 are SGHRS and YFSETQ. The CDR3 region is CASSVMGPDSPLHF. In DNA form, the CDR3 reads TGCGCCAGCAGCGTGATGGGCCCAGATTCACCCCTCCACTTT.

This sequence joins TRBV29-1 and TRBJ1-4, with 7 nucleotides matching TRBD1. Germline-derived CDR1 and CDR2 are SQVTM and ANQGSEA. V was clipped by 6 bases and J by 7 bases; unmatched bases: 14. This CDR3 has 15 amino acids. This chain's CDR3 is CSVSPRQGMGEKLFF. CDR3 bases: TGCAGCGTCTCCCCCCGACAGGGTATGGGTGAAAAACTGTTTTTT.

The chain carries TRBV5-1 and TRBJ2-7; D may be TRBD2 (6 bases). Germline V gene lookup returns CDR1 SGHRS and CDR2 YFSETQ. V was shortened by 0 bases and J by 0 bases, with 19 bases between the two germline ends. The CDR3 runs 18 residues. As DNA, the CDR3 is TGCGCCAGCAGCTTGGCACAACCTGGACTACCAGACTCCTACGAGCAGTACTTC. Its protein product is CASSLAQPGLPDSYEQYF. Variable domain in full (rest from reference TRBV5-1 and TRBJ2-7): KAGVTQTPRYLIKTRGQQVTLSCSPISGHRSVSWYQQTPGQGLQFLFEYFSETQRNKGNFPGRFSGRQFSNSRSEMNVSTLELGDSALYLCASSLAQPGLPDSYEQYFGPGTRLTVT.

DNA for the CDR3: TGTGCCAGCAGTCCGGGACTAGCGGGAGGGAACGGTGAGCAGTTCTTC. Encoded protein: CASSPGLAGGNGEQFF. The chain is built from TRBV2 and TRBJ2-1, with 16 bases fitting TRBD2. From germline, CDR1 is SNHLY and CDR2 FYNNEI. Trimming at V came to 5 bases and at J to 9 bases, leaving 7 bases not matched to a gene. This CDR3 is built from 16 residues.

The rearrangement links TRBV18 to TRBJ1-1, with D unresolved. V was clipped by 3 bases and J by 1 base, with 9 bases between them. Germline CDR1 KGHSH, CDR2 LQKENI. The length of the CDR3 is 14 residues. The CDR3 is CASSPTEGNTEAFF. CDR3 DNA sequence: TGTGCCAGCTCACCGACGGAGGGGAACACTGAAGCTTTCTTT.